This TCR beta chain was identified during a study of cytomegalovirus exposure and HLA in healthy donors. As for the study in general: Earlier findings included some 100 million unique TCR beta sequences obtained from around 180 million T cells. There were approximately 85 million unique TCRs (from HLA-typed donors) in an early data release. Notes on the study in general: According to the study, 150 to 200 TCR beta chains were cytomegalovirus-associated.

Amplification used 60 Vbeta primers and 13 Jbeta primers. Produced via immunoSEQ multiplex PCR; TCRdb's table is partial and in-frame only. The data hold some 89,000 clones, with 85% observed a single time. Per the germline V gene, CDR1 is LNHDA and CDR2 is SQIVND (reference sequence). V was clipped by 10 bases and J by 6 bases; unmatched bases: 6. There are 13 residues in the CDR3. Concerning this clone: The antigen is not known.

All the people who gave samples were healthy bone marrow donors. The rearrangement links TRBV19 to TRBJ2-3, with 11 bases aligning to TRBD2. Source material: PBMCs. The receptor's source is a middle-aged man in good health and CMV-seropositive. CDR3 in DNA: TGTGCCACTCGGACTAGCGGGTGGGATACGCAGTATTTT. Translating gives CATRTSGWDTQYF.